The 11 T cell receptor beta chains presented below share a single source sample, sequenced in a study of vaccination and CD4 T cells after COVID-19. TCRdb reprocessed the PCR reads via MiXCR and lists one record per CDR3 protein. The sample has about 18,000 distinct CDR3 sequences, approximately 62% seen once. The sequencing used CD4+ T cells from blood, collected after SARS-CoV-2 vaccination. The receptors originated from a human donor who had recovered from COVID-19.

V is TRBV28 and J is TRBJ1-5, with 7 bases fitting TRBD1. V lost 2 bases to trimming and J lost 4 bases; unmatched junction nucleotides: 5. Germline-derived CDR1 and CDR2 are MDHEN and SYDVKM. This CDR3 spans 15 amino acids. The CDR3 loop is CASSLQGGPNQPQHF. The CDR3 DNA reads TGTGCCAGCAGTTTACAGGGGGGACCTAATCAGCCCCAGCATTTT.

The rearrangement joins TRBV20-1 to TRBJ1-5, with D perhaps matching TRBD1 (5 bases). V shed 6 bases and J shed 3 bases, with 9 bases lying between them. The CDR3 is 12 residues long. Germline CDR1 DFQATT, CDR2 SNEGSKA (reference sequence). Here the CDR3 DNA reads TGCAGTGCCCGGACACCCAATCAGCCCCAGCATTTT. This encodes CSARTPNQPQHF.

The chain carries TRBV27 and TRBJ2-3; weak D call: TRBD2 (5 bases). The CDR3 loop spans 14 amino acids. The V and J ends lost 4 bases and 1 base respectively, with 9 bases between them. Looked up from germline, CDR1 is MNHEY and CDR2 is SMNVEV (reference sequence). The CDR3 nucleotides are TGTGCCAGCAGTTCTAGCACCCGCACAGATACGCAGTATTTT. This codes for CASSSSTRTDTQYF.

The chain has TRBV5-4 and TRBJ2-5; D tentatively reads TRBD1 or TRBD2 (5 bases each). V lost 6 bases and J 4 bases, leaving 19 bases between the germline ends. Germline CDR1 SGHNT, CDR2 YYREEE (reference sequence). This CDR3 contains 15 residues. DNA for the CDR3: TGTGCCAGCACCAACAAAGGGGAGATAGGAGAGACCCAGTACTTC. Its translation: CASTNKGEIGETQYF.

The chain joins TRBV20-1 to TRBJ2-3, with 12 positions matching TRBD2. J was trimmed by 4 bases and V by 6 bases; bases with no gene match: 11. The CDR3 has 16 residues. The germline V gene has CDR1 DFQATT and CDR2 SNEGSKA (reference sequence). The CDR3 DNA is TGCAGTGCAACCCCCCGACTAGCGGGAGTAGCAGATACGCAGTATTTT. Its translation: CSATPRLAGVADTQYF.

This clonotype was detected a few times. The V call is TRBV20-1, the J call TRBJ2-2; 9 bases are a match to TRBD2. The CDR3 consists of 14 residues. J gave up 1 base and V 3 bases, and 0 bases lay outside the gene matches. Germline V gene data show CDR1 as DFQATT and CDR2 as SNEGSKA (reference sequence). CDR3 amino acids: CSARTSGNTGELFF. CDR3 in DNA: TGCAGTGCTAGGACTAGCGGGAACACCGGGGAGCTGTTTTTT.

This clonotype was seen only once. CDR3 sequence reads: CASRDGRPVYGYTF. The CDR3 bases are TGTGCCAGCAGGGATGGACGGCCTGTGTATGGCTACACCTTC. The chain joins TRBV6-1 to TRBJ1-2; no clear D. The V gene's germline CDR1 is MNHNS and CDR2 SASEGT. The CDR3 is 14 residues long. The ends were cut back, 6 bases at V and 5 bases at J, with 16 bases in the middle.

The V and J genes are TRBV6-5 and TRBJ2-7; 10 bases align to TRBD2. CDR1 MNHEY and CDR2 SVGAGI come from the germline V gene. This CDR3 spans 14 amino acids. V shed 4 bases and J 6 bases; nucleotides not matched to a gene: 6. The CDR3 DNA follows: TGTGCCAGCAGTTCCCTAGCGGGAGCAAGCGAGCAGTACTTC. As protein: CASSSLAGASEQYF.

V gene TRBV6-1 combines with J gene TRBJ2-2, with 7 bases that match TRBD1. The ends lost 5 bases at V and 6 bases at J; junction bases unmatched: 9. The CDR3 consists of 15 residues. The V gene's germline CDR1 is MNHNS and CDR2 SASEGT. The CDR3 nucleotides are TGTGCCAGCAGTACAGACAGGGCCCGACCCGGGGAGCTGTTTTTT. It yields the protein CASSTDRARPGELFF.

V usage is TRBV19 and J usage is TRBJ1-5; a weak D match, TRBD1 (5 bases). Germline CDR1 is LNHDA and CDR2 is SQIVND (reference sequence). The CDR3 runs 14 residues. V shed 8 bases and J shed 1 base, with 12 bases lying between them. CDR3 residues: CASSWGRSNQPQHF. Here the CDR3 DNA reads TGTGCCAGTTCTTGGGGGAGAAGCAATCAGCCCCAGCATTTT.

This chain uses TRBV2 with TRBJ2-7; D is tentatively TRBD1 or TRBD2 (6 bases each). CDR3 length equals 14 residues. Trimming stripped 8 bases from V and 12 bases from J, with 26 bases between. Germline V gives CDR1 SNHLY, CDR2 FYNNEI. The CDR3 loop reads CASAGASVKSRRYF. As DNA, the CDR3 is TGTGCCAGCGCAGGGGCTAGCGTCAAAAGTCGTCGGTACTTC.